Below, one TCR beta chain is given with its context. This specimen comes from a study of pediatric ulcerative colitis. The CDR3 length is 15 residues. Germline V gene sequence: CDR1 SGHNT, CDR2 YENEEA. V gave up 5 bases and J gave up 2 bases, with 15 bases separating them. Profiled with immunoSEQ multiplex PCR; TCRdb holds only in-frame clones, not every one. The sample includes tens of thousands of clones, roughly 90% seen only once; the top ten take 3% to 4.5%. Sequencing input: blood. The TCR comes from a boy aged 5-17 years with severe ulcerative colitis. The rearrangement joins TRBV11-3 to TRBJ2-5; a possible D gene is TRBD2 (6 bases). CDR3 sequence (DNA): TGTGCCAGCAGCAGCGTTATGGACTATCAAGAGACCCAGTACTTC. It specifies CASSSVMDYQETQYF.